Listed below are T cell receptor beta chains from one sample, sequenced in a study of T cell responses to AZD1222 COVID-19 vaccine. Some clones are missing from TCRdb's copy, which holds only in-frame ones; the method was immunoSEQ multiplex PCR. Of about 150,000 clones in the sample, over 70% were seen once. Source: peripheral blood, taken 28 days after the second AZD1222 dose. These receptors were collected from an adult who received the AZD1222 COVID-19 vaccine. Each CDR3 is given with its conserved first and last residue. Each record gives: clone size, J gene, V gene, D gene, CDR3 DNA, CDR3 protein. The D gene is left open where the match is weak. Clone size is shown for a subset of rows, as once, few, many or a class of expanded clone.

abundance: NA
j_gene: TRBJ1-2
v_gene: TRBV19
d_gene: TRBD1
CDR3nt: TGTGCCAGTAGTATAGGAGGACAGGTTTTTTATGGCTACACCTTC
CDR3aa: CASSIGGQVFYGYTF

abundance: once
j_gene: TRBJ2-3
v_gene: TRBV19
d_gene: NA
CDR3nt: TGTGCCAGTAGTCGACCAGGGGGGGCTCAAGGAGATACGCAGTATTTT
CDR3aa: CASSRPGGAQGDTQYF

abundance: NA
j_gene: TRBJ1-5
v_gene: TRBV6-6
d_gene: NA
CDR3nt: TGTGCCAGCACCAGGGACCACAATCAGCCCCAGCATTTT
CDR3aa: CASTRDHNQPQHF

abundance: NA
j_gene: TRBJ1-6
v_gene: TRBV28
d_gene: NA
CDR3nt: TGTGCCAGCAGGGGGGGTCTACTAGGGTCACCCCTCCACTTT
CDR3aa: CASRGGLLGSPLHF

abundance: NA
j_gene: TRBJ2-7
v_gene: TRBV6-2/TRBV6-3
d_gene: TRBD2
CDR3nt: TGTGCCAGCAGTTACGCGCAGGGAGGGCCAAACGAGCAGTACTTC
CDR3aa: CASSYAQGGPNEQYF

abundance: NA
j_gene: TRBJ1-4
v_gene: TRBV7-9
d_gene: TRBD1
CDR3nt: TGTGCCAGCAACTCCGGGACAGGGGTTGAAAAACTGTTTTTT
CDR3aa: CASNSGTGVEKLFF

abundance: NA
j_gene: TRBJ2-5
v_gene: TRBV7-2
d_gene: NA
CDR3nt: TGTGCCAGCAGCTTAGCGGGGGCTAGCGTACAAGAGACCCAGTACTTC
CDR3aa: CASSLAGASVQETQYF

abundance: NA
j_gene: TRBJ2-3
v_gene: TRBV28
d_gene: NA
CDR3nt: TGTGCCAGCAGTGGGACTCGGGATACGCAGTATTTT
CDR3aa: CASSGTRDTQYF

abundance: NA
j_gene: TRBJ2-7
v_gene: TRBV6-7
d_gene: NA
CDR3nt: TGTGCCAGACCTATTCGGACTATCTACGAGCAGTACTTC
CDR3aa: CARPIRTIYEQYF

abundance: NA
j_gene: TRBJ1-2
v_gene: TRBV2
d_gene: NA
CDR3nt: TGTGCCAGCAGTGAGACCGGTGTCTATGGCTACACCTTC
CDR3aa: CASSETGVYGYTF

abundance: NA
j_gene: TRBJ2-5
v_gene: TRBV5-1
d_gene: NA
CDR3nt: TGCGCCAGCAGCTTGGATCTACTGGCTCACGAGACCCAGTACTTC
CDR3aa: CASSLDLLAHETQYF

abundance: once
j_gene: TRBJ2-3
v_gene: TRBV3-1/TRBV3-2
d_gene: NA
CDR3nt: TGTGCCAGCAGCCAAGATCTGGCTGTAGGCACAGATACGCAGTATTTT
CDR3aa: CASSQDLAVGTDTQYF

abundance: NA
j_gene: TRBJ2-6
v_gene: TRBV5-1
d_gene: TRBD2
CDR3nt: TGCGCCAGCAGGACTAGCGGGAGCTCTGGGGCCAACGTCCTGACTTTC
CDR3aa: CASRTSGSSGANVLTF

abundance: NA
j_gene: TRBJ2-2
v_gene: TRBV30
d_gene: TRBD2
CDR3nt: TGTGCCTGGAGCCTCTACTCAACCGGGACTAAGAGCACCGGGGAGCTGTTTTTT
CDR3aa: CAWSLYSTGTKSTGELFF

abundance: NA
j_gene: TRBJ2-1
v_gene: TRBV18
d_gene: TRBD2
CDR3nt: TGTGCCAGCTCACTCGCTAGCGGGCACTACAATGAGCAGTTCTTC
CDR3aa: CASSLASGHYNEQFF

abundance: NA
j_gene: TRBJ1-1
v_gene: TRBV29-1
d_gene: NA
CDR3nt: TGCAGCGGAGACTGGGCAGGATCCACTGAAGCTTTCTTT
CDR3aa: CSGDWAGSTEAFF

abundance: once
j_gene: TRBJ2-7
v_gene: TRBV28
d_gene: TRBD1
CDR3nt: TGTGCCAGCAGGGACAGGGGGCAGGGTTCCTACGAGCAGTACTTC
CDR3aa: CASRDRGQGSYEQYF

abundance: NA
j_gene: TRBJ1-2
v_gene: TRBV7-3
d_gene: TRBD1
CDR3nt: TGTGCCAGCAGCGCACAGCCCGGGACAGGGGGCGCCGGGGGCTACACCTTC
CDR3aa: CASSAQPGTGGAGGYTF

abundance: NA
j_gene: TRBJ1-5
v_gene: TRBV7-8
d_gene: NA
CDR3nt: TGTGCCAGCAGCTTCCCAGATCAGCCCCAGCATTTT
CDR3aa: CASSFPDQPQHF

abundance: NA
j_gene: TRBJ1-4
v_gene: TRBV7-2
d_gene: TRBD1
CDR3nt: TGTGCCAGCAGCTTAGCACAGGGGTTGAAAAATGAAAAACTGTTTTTT
CDR3aa: CASSLAQGLKNEKLFF

abundance: NA
j_gene: TRBJ2-7
v_gene: TRBV5-1
d_gene: TRBD2
CDR3nt: TGCGCCAGCAGCTTAAGACTAGCCCACTACGAGCAGTACTTC
CDR3aa: CASSLRLAHYEQYF

abundance: NA
j_gene: TRBJ1-3
v_gene: TRBV28
d_gene: NA
CDR3nt: TGTGCCAGCAGCTCCCCAGGGCTTGGAAACACCATATATTTT
CDR3aa: CASSSPGLGNTIYF

abundance: NA
j_gene: TRBJ2-3
v_gene: TRBV6-1
d_gene: TRBD2
CDR3nt: TGTGCCAGCAGTGATCTAGCGGGAGCGGGCACGCAGTATTTT
CDR3aa: CASSDLAGAGTQYF

abundance: NA
j_gene: TRBJ1-2
v_gene: TRBV9
d_gene: NA
CDR3nt: TGTGCCAGCAGTGAACAGGCGAACTATGGCTACACCTTC
CDR3aa: CASSEQANYGYTF

abundance: NA
j_gene: TRBJ2-6
v_gene: TRBV7-2
d_gene: NA
CDR3nt: TGTGCCAGCAGCATAGATCACTCTGGGGCCAACGTCCTGACTTTC
CDR3aa: CASSIDHSGANVLTF

abundance: once
j_gene: TRBJ1-5
v_gene: TRBV3-1/TRBV3-2
d_gene: NA
CDR3nt: TGTGCCAGCGGGAATAGCAATCAGCCCCAGCATTTT
CDR3aa: CASGNSNQPQHF

abundance: NA
j_gene: TRBJ1-1
v_gene: TRBV5-1
d_gene: TRBD1
CDR3nt: TGCGCCAGCAGCTTGGGGGACAGGGGGAACACTGAAGCTTTCTTT
CDR3aa: CASSLGDRGNTEAFF

abundance: NA
j_gene: TRBJ2-2
v_gene: TRBV10-1
d_gene: NA
CDR3nt: TGCGCCAGACCCCTGGGGCGACGCGGGGAGCTGTTTTTT
CDR3aa: CARPLGRRGELFF

abundance: NA
j_gene: TRBJ2-7
v_gene: TRBV18
d_gene: NA
CDR3nt: TGTGCCAGCTCACCCCAGAGTATCTCCTACGAGCAGTACTTC
CDR3aa: CASSPQSISYEQYF

abundance: NA
j_gene: TRBJ1-2
v_gene: TRBV19
d_gene: NA
CDR3nt: TGTGCCAGTAGTATATGGGTCAACTATGGCTACACCTTC
CDR3aa: CASSIWVNYGYTF

abundance: NA
j_gene: TRBJ2-5
v_gene: TRBV24-1
d_gene: NA
CDR3nt: TGTGCCACCAGTGATCCTTCACCGGGAGTCCAAGAGACCCAGTACTTC
CDR3aa: CATSDPSPGVQETQYF

abundance: NA
j_gene: TRBJ2-3
v_gene: TRBV7-8
d_gene: NA
CDR3nt: TGTGCCAGCAGCTTAGATGTCGGAAGCACAGATACGCAGTATTTT
CDR3aa: CASSLDVGSTDTQYF

abundance: NA
j_gene: TRBJ2-4
v_gene: TRBV10-3
d_gene: TRBD2
CDR3nt: TGTGCCATCAGTGCCAGCGGGACCGAAAACATTCAGTACTTC
CDR3aa: CAISASGTENIQYF

abundance: NA
j_gene: TRBJ2-7
v_gene: TRBV7-2
d_gene: TRBD2
CDR3nt: TGTGCCAGCAGACTAGCGGGAGGTTACGAGCAGTACTTC
CDR3aa: CASRLAGGYEQYF

abundance: NA
j_gene: TRBJ1-6
v_gene: TRBV3-1/TRBV3-2
d_gene: NA
CDR3nt: TGTGCCAGCAGCCCACGCAAGAATTCACCCCTCCACTTT
CDR3aa: CASSPRKNSPLHF

abundance: once
j_gene: TRBJ2-7
v_gene: TRBV6-2/TRBV6-3
d_gene: NA
CDR3nt: TGTGCCAGCAGTTACTTTCGGGACTACGAGCAGTACTTC
CDR3aa: CASSYFRDYEQYF

abundance: NA
j_gene: TRBJ2-7
v_gene: TRBV9
d_gene: NA
CDR3nt: TGTGCCAGCAGCGTAGGGCCTTCCACGGAGCAGTACTTC
CDR3aa: CASSVGPSTEQYF

abundance: NA
j_gene: TRBJ2-7
v_gene: TRBV7-3
d_gene: NA
CDR3nt: TGTGCCAGCAGCTTATGGGCTGGGCTAGAGCAGTACTTC
CDR3aa: CASSLWAGLEQYF

abundance: NA
j_gene: TRBJ1-1
v_gene: TRBV7-2
d_gene: NA
CDR3nt: TGTGCCAGCAGATCGGCCGTTGAAGCTTTCTTT
CDR3aa: CASRSAVEAFF

abundance: NA
j_gene: TRBJ1-5
v_gene: TRBV19
d_gene: TRBD1
CDR3nt: TGTGCCAGTAGTATCCTACAGGGGGAGGGAGTCAATCAGCCCCAGCATTTT
CDR3aa: CASSILQGEGVNQPQHF

abundance: NA
j_gene: TRBJ1-1
v_gene: TRBV5-4
d_gene: NA
CDR3nt: TGTGCCAGCATGGATAGTACGGACCCCAACACTGAAGCTTTCTTT
CDR3aa: CASMDSTDPNTEAFF

abundance: few
j_gene: TRBJ2-2
v_gene: TRBV19
d_gene: NA
CDR3nt: TGTGCCAGTAGTACCCTAGTAGGGGCCGGGGAGCTGTTTTTT
CDR3aa: CASSTLVGAGELFF

abundance: NA
j_gene: TRBJ1-2
v_gene: TRBV5-6
d_gene: TRBD1
CDR3nt: TGTGCCAGCAGCTTACAGGGGACCTATGGCTACACCTTC
CDR3aa: CASSLQGTYGYTF

abundance: NA
j_gene: TRBJ1-1
v_gene: TRBV7-2
d_gene: NA
CDR3nt: TGTGCCAGCAGCTCCTCGGGGGGGGCGGCGAACACTGAAGCTTTCTTT
CDR3aa: CASSSSGGAANTEAFF

abundance: NA
j_gene: TRBJ1-5
v_gene: TRBV7-6
d_gene: NA
CDR3nt: TGTGCCAGCAGCTTAGCGATGGGAGACTATCAGCCCCAGCATTTT
CDR3aa: CASSLAMGDYQPQHF

abundance: NA
j_gene: TRBJ1-1
v_gene: TRBV28
d_gene: NA
CDR3nt: TGTGCCAGCAGCGCCTTGGGGACGAACACTGAAGCTTTCTTT
CDR3aa: CASSALGTNTEAFF

abundance: NA
j_gene: TRBJ1-6
v_gene: TRBV7-2
d_gene: NA
CDR3nt: TGTGCCAGCAGGGCAGGGATCTATAATTCACCCCTCCACTTT
CDR3aa: CASRAGIYNSPLHF

abundance: NA
j_gene: TRBJ2-3
v_gene: TRBV2
d_gene: NA
CDR3nt: TGTGCCAGCATGGGTCTGGCTAGCACAGATACGCAGTATTTT
CDR3aa: CASMGLASTDTQYF

abundance: NA
j_gene: TRBJ2-7
v_gene: TRBV6-2/TRBV6-3
d_gene: TRBD1
CDR3nt: TGTGCCAGCAGTTACTCAGGCACAGGGGGCTCCTACGAGCAGTACTTC
CDR3aa: CASSYSGTGGSYEQYF

abundance: NA
j_gene: TRBJ2-7
v_gene: TRBV12-3/TRBV12-4
d_gene: NA
CDR3nt: TGTGCCAGCAGTACCGGAGACTACGAGCAGTACTTC
CDR3aa: CASSTGDYEQYF

abundance: NA
j_gene: TRBJ2-2
v_gene: TRBV5-1
d_gene: NA
CDR3nt: TGCGCCAGCAGCTGGGGCGGGAACACCGGGGAGCTGTTTTTT
CDR3aa: CASSWGGNTGELFF

abundance: NA
j_gene: TRBJ1-3
v_gene: TRBV6-6
d_gene: TRBD1
CDR3nt: TGTGCCAGCAGTGGGACAGCGGGGGGAAACACCATATATTTT
CDR3aa: CASSGTAGGNTIYF

abundance: NA
j_gene: TRBJ2-7
v_gene: TRBV25-1
d_gene: NA
CDR3nt: TGTGCCAGCGGCGGAATTGGCGAGCAGTACTTC
CDR3aa: CASGGIGEQYF

abundance: once
j_gene: TRBJ1-1
v_gene: TRBV28
d_gene: NA
CDR3nt: TGTGCCAGCTCAACAGGCAAAGCTTTCTTT
CDR3aa: CASSTGKAFF